The rows below give T cell receptor beta chains drawn from one sample of a study of blood T cell repertoires in COVID-19. The method was immunoSEQ multiplex PCR; TCRdb's version includes in-frame clones alone and lacks a portion of them. The sample records more than 120,000 clones, about 80% being singletons. The sequenced material came from peripheral blood. These receptors all come from a human donor in a cohort sampled during active COVID-19. CDR3s include the opening cysteine and the closing phenylalanine or tryptophan. Fields, in order: J gene, V gene, CDR3 protein.

TRBJ2-7	TRBV2	CASSEETGVDYEQYF
TRBJ1-2	TRBV7-8	CASSPWGRDYGYTF
TRBJ2-3	TRBV5-1	CASSLLGLAADTQYF
TRBJ1-5	TRBV28	CASSFYLQGGGNQPQHF
TRBJ1-5	TRBV2	CASTEGDRGRNDQHF
TRBJ2-1	TRBV11-2	CASSFRRDYNNEQFF
TRBJ1-2	TRBV4-2	CASSQDQLKRDYGYTF
TRBJ1-2	TRBV6-6	CASSPTGTASRANYGYTF
TRBJ2-3	TRBV24-1	CATSDPTGTDTQYF
TRBJ1-1	TRBV9	CASSRGYATEAFF
TRBJ1-2	TRBV6-6	CASSSGGDTSGYTF
TRBJ1-2	TRBV18	CASSPPNRDSNYGYTF
TRBJ1-1	TRBV2	CASGRQGSNTEAFF
TRBJ1-2	TRBV5-4	CASSLAGGDGYTF
TRBJ2-2	TRBV6-4	CASSESTAGELFF
TRBJ1-6	TRBV7-9	CASSFAGLNSPLHF